What follows are 29 T cell receptor beta chains derived from one specimen sequenced in a study of T-cell memory formation after mild COVID-19. Each CDR3 protein is one row after TCRdb ran MiXCR on the 5' RACE reads. The repertoire holds approximately 290,000 distinct CDR3 sequences, with 7% to 10% as singletons. Sequencing input: PBMCs or a T cell subset sorted from them (not recorded which). Receptor source: a man aged 18 to 29 who had mild COVID-19 (a few samples of this study predate the infection). Cell type and time point are not known.

The V gene is TRBV6-5, the J gene TRBJ2-7, with 7 bases matching TRBD1. Unmatched junction bases numbered 9, after V lost 2 bases and J lost 2 bases. The germline gives CDR1 MNHEY, CDR2 SVGAGI. CDR3 length equals 16 residues. The DNA of the CDR3 is TGTGCCAGCAGTTACCTGTCGGGACAGAAAGCCTACGAGCAGTACTTC. Protein sequence: CASSYLSGQKAYEQYF.

This clonotype has a count of ten or more. At one end the junction does not follow the germline gene, possibly because of a read error. This chain joins TRBV7-2 and TRBJ2-7; D is unresolved. This CDR3 has 13 amino acids. In germline, CDR1 is SGHTA, CDR2 FQGNSA. CDR3 DNA: TGTGCCAGCAGTTTAGACCGGTACTACGAGCAGTACTTC. Its translation: CASSLDRYYEQYF. Combining the CDR3 with reference TRBV7-2 and TRBJ2-7 gives the whole variable domain GAGVSQSPSNKVTEKGKDVELRCDPISGHTALYWYRQSLGQGLEFLIYFQGNSAPDKSGLPSDRFSAERTGGSVSTLTIQRTQQEDSAVYLCASSLDRYYEQYFGPGTRLTVT.

This clonotype occurred a few times. Likely a read error: the CDR3 ends without its conserved phenylalanine or tryptophan. The V call is TRBV19, the J call TRBJ1-2, with TRBD1 matching 8 bases. V shed 5 bases, J shed 7 bases, and the junction held 6 bases outside the gene matches. CDR3 length: 13 residues. In germline, CDR1 is LNHDA, CDR2 SQIVND (reference sequence). The DNA of the CDR3 is TGTGCCAGTAGTTCCCAGGGGGCGAGTGGCTACACCCTC. Translated, it gives CASSSQGASGYTL.

There are many counts of this clonotype. The genes are TRBV7-8 and TRBJ2-7; either TRBD1 or TRBD2 may fit D (5 bases each). Per the germline V gene, CDR1 is SGHVS and CDR2 is FQNEAQ. Trimming took off 5 bases at V and 7 bases at J, with 21 bases between the two ends. CDR3 size: 15 residues. CDR3 region: CASSPRDGLSGEQYV. For the CDR3, the DNA is TGTGCCAGCAGCCCACGGGACGGACTCTCTGGTGAGCAGTACGTC.

The gene calls are TRBV6-1 and TRBJ1-1; 7 nucleotides align to TRBD1. Trimming removed 6 bases from V and 4 bases from J; junction bases left unmatched: 5. The CDR3 extends over 13 amino acids. Germline V gives CDR1 MNHNS, CDR2 SASEGT. The CDR3 nucleotides are TGTGCCAGCAGGCTCCAGGGGGGCACTGAAGCTTTCTTT. It specifies CASRLQGGTEAFF.

V and J are TRBV27 and TRBJ2-7; 11 nucleotides match TRBD2. The CDR3 consists of 15 residues. Germline CDR1 is MNHEY and CDR2 is SMNVEV (reference sequence). V lost 6 bases and J lost 3; bases outside the gene matches: 7. The CDR3 region has the DNA TGTGCCAGCAGCCGTCCGGGACTAGCGGACTACGAGCAGTACTTC. Amino acid sequence: CASSRPGLADYEQYF.

This chain links TRBV4-3 with TRBJ2-1; 9 bases line up with TRBD1. This CDR3 comprises 12 residues. The J segment lost 10 bases and the V segment lost 4 bases, leaving 2 bases of the junction unmatched. Germline V gene data show CDR1 as LGHNA and CDR2 as YSLEER. The CDR3 protein is CASSPGTGEQFF. The DNA of the CDR3 is TGCGCCAGCAGCCCGGGGACAGGGGAGCAGTTCTTC.

The chain links TRBV7-2 to TRBJ2-7; D is undetermined. The germline CDR1 and CDR2 sequences are SGHTA and FQGNSA. This CDR3 has 15 residues. The germline V and J ends were trimmed by 6 bases and 4 bases, with 19 bases remaining between them. The CDR3 protein is CASSNVAVSSYEQYF. CDR3 bases: TGTGCCAGCAGTAACGTGGCCGTCTCAAGTTACGAGCAGTACTTC.

The J gene is TRBJ2-2, the V gene TRBV20-1; 9 positions match TRBD1. The CDR3 spans 13 residues. Germline CDR1 and CDR2: DFQATT and SNEGSKA (reference sequence). J gave up 6 bases and V 6 bases, and 5 bases lay outside the gene matches. In DNA form, the CDR3 reads TGCAGTGCCCCGACAGGGGGATCCGGGGAGCTGTTTTTT. It codes for CSAPTGGSGELFF.

This chain joins TRBV19 and TRBJ1-5; 9 bases match TRBD1. Germline-derived CDR1 and CDR2 are LNHDA and SQIVND (reference sequence). The CDR3 sequence is 16 residues long. The trim removed 5 bases at V and 2 bases at J, leaving 7 bases unmatched. This CDR3 reads CASSPDRGIGNQPQHF. CDR3 DNA: TGTGCCAGTAGTCCGGACAGGGGTATCGGCAATCAGCCCCAGCATTTT.

The chain employs TRBV20-1 and TRBJ2-3, with TRBD2 matching 7 bases. The CDR3 covers 15 residues. The junction had 4 bases not matched to a gene; V was cut back by 1 base and J by 0 bases. Germline V gene lookup returns CDR1 DFQATT and CDR2 SNEGSKA (reference sequence). CDR3 sequence reads: CSARGGEGSTDTQYF. CDR3 nucleotide sequence: TGCAGTGCTAGAGGAGGGGAGGGGAGCACAGATACGCAGTATTTT.

The rearrangement uses TRBV20-1 and TRBJ2-7; 9 bases are shared with TRBD1. V gave up 1 base and J gave up 2 bases; unmatched junction bases: 3. Germline lookup yields CDR1 DFQATT and CDR2 SNEGSKA (reference sequence). The CDR3 spans 14 residues. The CDR3 region is CSARGDRAPYEQYF. CDR3 in DNA: TGCAGTGCTAGAGGGGACAGGGCCCCCTACGAGCAGTACTTC.

This chain connects TRBV7-2 to TRBJ1-2, with 7 positions matching TRBD1. With V trimmed by 2 bases and J by 0 bases, 18 bases remained unmatched. CDR1 SGHTA and CDR2 FQGNSA come from the germline V gene. The CDR3 contains 20 residues. The CDR3 here is CASSLSVLFFRQGANYGYTF. CDR3 DNA sequence: TGTGCCAGCAGCTTATCGGTGTTGTTTTTCCGACAGGGAGCTAACTATGGCTACACCTTC. Complete variable domain (other parts from reference TRBV7-2 and TRBJ1-2): GAGVSQSPSNKVTEKGKDVELRCDPISGHTALYWYRQSLGQGLEFLIYFQGNSAPDKSGLPSDRFSAERTGGSVSTLTIQRTQQEDSAVYLCASSLSVLFFRQGANYGYTFGSGTRLTVV.

This chain uses TRBV24-1 with TRBJ2-7; the D gene is possibly TRBD1 (6 bases). The CDR3 runs to 13 residues. Germline V gives CDR1 KGHDR, CDR2 SFDVKD. V was shortened by 3 bases and J by 9 bases, with 14 bases between the two germline ends. CDR3 sequence reads: CATSDPRDNRQYV. DNA for the CDR3: TGTGCCACCAGTGATCCCAGGGACAATCGGCAGTACGTC.

The V and J genes are TRBV10-3 and TRBJ2-3, with no clear D. V was cut by 10 bases and J by 0 bases, with 11 bases left in between. CDR3 size: 13 residues. Germline V lookup: CDR1 ENHRY, CDR2 SYGVKD. CDR3 sequence (DNA): TGTGCCACCCGGACGGAGAGCACAGATACGCAGTATTTT. Its protein product is CATRTESTDTQYF.

This clonotype was detected only a few times. The chain carries TRBV28 and TRBJ1-4; 8 bases match TRBD1. Germline loops: CDR1 MDHEN, CDR2 SYDVKM. The CDR3 is made up of 16 amino acids. The trim removed 9 bases at V and 7 bases at J, leaving 16 bases unmatched. The CDR3: CASNPKSWTGREKLFF. CDR3 coding DNA: TGTGCCAGTAACCCCAAAAGCTGGACAGGGCGTGAAAAACTGTTTTTT.

V usage is TRBV5-6 and J usage is TRBJ2-7; no reliable D call. Germline CDR1 and CDR2: SGHDT and YYEEEE. This CDR3 is 12 amino acids long. V lost 4 bases, J lost 5 bases, and 10 bases lay in between. CDR3: CASSRHFNEQYV. CDR3 DNA sequence: TGTGCCAGCAGCCGTCACTTCAACGAGCAGTACGTC.

This clonotype has a handful of counts. The chain has TRBV5-4 and TRBJ2-3; D remains ambiguous. V was pared by 5 bases and J by 0 bases, with 13 bases between. The CDR3 contains 15 residues. In germline, CDR1 is SGHNT, CDR2 YYREEE (reference sequence). The CDR3 protein is CASRRFGKSTDTQYF. For the CDR3, the DNA is TGTGCCAGCAGACGATTCGGCAAAAGCACAGATACGCAGTATTTT.

This clonotype was detected only a few times. The chain is built from TRBV29-1 and TRBJ2-7; D is possibly TRBD1 or TRBD2 (5 bases each). Germline lookup yields CDR1 SQVTM and CDR2 ANQGSEA. CDR3 length: 12 residues. V lost 7 bases, J lost 5 bases, and 15 bases lay in between. CDR3 region: CSAGTGVHEQYF. The CDR3 DNA follows: TGCAGCGCTGGGACCGGCGTCCACGAGCAGTACTTC.

The table lists this clonotype with a few counts. V gene TRBV5-1 combines with J gene TRBJ2-5; TRBD2 might be the D (6 bases). The CDR3 length is 13 residues. Germline values: CDR1 SGHRS, CDR2 YFSETQ. V shed 6 bases and J shed 6 bases, with 15 bases lying between them. The CDR3: CASTPWRGKTQYF. CDR3 bases: TGCGCCAGCACACCTTGGAGGGGAAAGACCCAGTACTTC.

This clonotype has only one observation. V gene TRBV20-1 combines with J gene TRBJ2-7; D not resolved. In germline, CDR1 is DFQATT, CDR2 SNEGSKA (reference sequence). This CDR3 region has 13 residues. Trimming left V 4 bases short and J 2 bases short, with 12 bases between. CDR3 bases: TGCAGTGCTAAGGCCAGGACCGCCTACGAGCAGTACTTC. As protein: CSAKARTAYEQYF.

This clonotype was picked up a small number of times. The chain uses TRBV10-3 and TRBJ2-1, with D possibly being TRBD2 (5 bases). V gave up 3 bases and J gave up 5 bases, with 14 bases separating them. The V gene's germline CDR1 is ENHRY and CDR2 SYGVKD. The CDR3 contains 15 residues. The CDR3, as DNA: TGTGCCATCAGTGATAGTACTAGAAGGCACAATGAGCAGTTCTTC. It specifies CAISDSTRRHNEQFF.

A few counts support this clonotype. J is TRBJ2-5 and V is TRBV7-9; D gene uncertain. Trimming left V 5 bases short and J 1 base short, with 11 bases between. CDR1 and CDR2 (germline): SEHNR, FQNEAQ (reference sequence). The CDR3 has 14 residues. The CDR3 loop reads CASSPEQSQETQYF. CDR3 DNA: TGTGCCAGCAGCCCGGAACAGAGCCAAGAGACCCAGTACTTC.

The chain joins TRBV6-5 to TRBJ1-2, with TRBD1 matching 8 bases. The CDR3 extends over 13 amino acids. V gave up 8 bases and J gave up 6 bases; unmatched junction bases: 8. From germline, CDR1 is MNHEY and CDR2 SVGAGI. CDR3 amino acids: CASLDRVSHGYTF. DNA for the CDR3: TGTGCCAGCCTGGACAGGGTTTCACATGGCTACACCTTC.

This clonotype has a count of ten or more. The V and J genes are TRBV6-5 and TRBJ2-7; D might be TRBD1 or TRBD2, each matching 5 bases. The germline CDR1 and CDR2 sequences are MNHEY and SVGAGI. V lost 10 bases and J lost 6, with 19 bases in between. The CDR3 covers 13 residues. CDR3 DNA sequence: TGTGCCACTAGCCGGGACGGATTGGGCGAGCAGTACGTC. As protein: CATSRDGLGEQYV.

The chain links TRBV29-1 to TRBJ1-4; D is unclear. CDR3 length: 13 amino acids. Germline V gene data show CDR1 as SQVTM and CDR2 as ANQGSEA. Trimming removed 6 bases from V and 8 bases from J, with 16 bases in between. The CDR3, as DNA: TGCAGCGTCGCCACTTCAGCGGGGGAAAAACTGTTTTTT. Its protein is CSVATSAGEKLFF. Variable domain in full (rest from reference TRBV29-1 and TRBJ1-4): SAVISQKPSRDICQRGTSLTIQCQVDSQVTMMFWYRQQPGQSLTLIATANQGSEATYESGFVIDKFPISRPNLTFSTLTVSNMSPEDSSIYLCSVATSAGEKLFFGSGTQLSVL.

Ten or more counts support this clonotype. The J gene is TRBJ2-1, the V gene TRBV4-1, with a possible D match to TRBD1 (6 bases). CDR3 length: 16 amino acids. Germline CDR1 reads MGHRA; CDR2 reads YSYEKL. The V and J ends lost 4 bases and 0 bases respectively, with 13 bases between them. The DNA for the CDR3 is TGCGCCAGCAGCCGGCCAGGGGATAGCTCCTACAATGAGCAGTTCTTC. The encoded protein is CASSRPGDSSYNEQFF.

This clonotype occurred a few times. The rearrangement joins TRBV9 to TRBJ2-7; no clear D. Deletions cut 3 bases from V and 7 bases from J, with 8 bases between. The CDR3 extends over 11 amino acids. Per the germline V gene, CDR1 is SGDLS and CDR2 is YYNGEE. The CDR3 sequence is CASSGVGEQYF. The CDR3 region has the DNA TGTGCCAGCAGCGGGGTAGGGGAGCAGTACTTC.

The DNA for the CDR3 is TGTGCCAGCAGCCAAGGAAAACCGGGACTAGCGGGGGGCAATGAGCAGTTCTTC. This sequence encodes CASSQGKPGLAGGNEQFF. The gene calls are TRBV4-2 and TRBJ2-1, with 15 bases aligning to TRBD2. CDR1 LGHNA and CDR2 YNFKEQ come from the germline V gene. Trimming took 1 base from V and 6 from J; bases not matched to a gene: 7. The CDR3 covers 18 residues.